This T cell receptor (beta chain) was observed in a study of cytomegalovirus exposure and HLA in healthy donors. Overall study findings and caveats: In an earlier analysis, productive rearrangement rates for most beta V segments clustered near 90% or 30%.

This CDR3 spans 13 amino acids. Trimming stripped 5 bases from V and 7 bases from J, with 12 bases between. Per the germline V gene, CDR1 is MNHEY and CDR2 is SVGAGI. This clone showed up just a few times. Its specificity is unknown. PCR involved 60 Vbeta and 13 Jbeta primers. Measured with immunoSEQ multiplex PCR; TCRdb has only the in-frame clones, and not every one. The sample has just over 200,000 clones, approximately 78% seen once; the top ten hold less than 3%. Sample: PBMCs. J is TRBJ1-3 and V is TRBV6-5; D gene ambiguous. This TCR was sampled from a woman between 35 and 50 years old in good health and CMV-seronegative. The CDR3 nucleotides read TGTGCCAGCAGTCAAAGGATCGGGAACACCATATATTTT. This encodes CASSQRIGNTIYF.